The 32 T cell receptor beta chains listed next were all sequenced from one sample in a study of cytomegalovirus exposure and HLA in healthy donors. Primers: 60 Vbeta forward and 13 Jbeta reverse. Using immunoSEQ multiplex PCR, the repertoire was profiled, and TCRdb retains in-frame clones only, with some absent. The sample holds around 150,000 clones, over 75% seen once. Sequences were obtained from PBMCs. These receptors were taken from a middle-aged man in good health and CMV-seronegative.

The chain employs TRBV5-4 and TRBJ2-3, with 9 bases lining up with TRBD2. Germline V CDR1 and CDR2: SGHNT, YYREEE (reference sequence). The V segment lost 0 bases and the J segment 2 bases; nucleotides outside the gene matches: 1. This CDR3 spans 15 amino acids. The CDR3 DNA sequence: TGTGCCAGCAGCTTGGGACTAGCGGTCACAGATACGCAGTATTTT. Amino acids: CASSLGLAVTDTQYF.

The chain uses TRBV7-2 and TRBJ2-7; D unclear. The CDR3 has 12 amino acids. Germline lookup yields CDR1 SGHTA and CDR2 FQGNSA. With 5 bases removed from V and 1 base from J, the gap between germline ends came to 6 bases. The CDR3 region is CASSTESYEQYF. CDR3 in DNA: TGTGCCAGCAGCACAGAATCCTACGAGCAGTACTTC.

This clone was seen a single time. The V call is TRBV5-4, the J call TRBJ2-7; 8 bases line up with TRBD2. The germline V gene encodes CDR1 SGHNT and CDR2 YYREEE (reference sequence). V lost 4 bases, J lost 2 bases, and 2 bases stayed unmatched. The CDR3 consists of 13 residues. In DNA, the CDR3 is TGTGCCAGCAGCCCCGGGGGGGCCTACGAGCAGTACTTC. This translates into CASSPGGAYEQYF.

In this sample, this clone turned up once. CDR3 DNA sequence: TGCGCCAGCAGCCCAAACCAGGGGGCGCCCACTGAAGCTTTCTTT. Encoded protein: CASSPNQGAPTEAFF. J is TRBJ1-1 and V is TRBV5-1; 8 bases are a match to TRBD1. Germline V CDR1 and CDR2: SGHRS, YFSETQ. V lost 4 bases, J lost 4 bases, and 9 bases stayed unmatched. The CDR3 spans 15 residues.

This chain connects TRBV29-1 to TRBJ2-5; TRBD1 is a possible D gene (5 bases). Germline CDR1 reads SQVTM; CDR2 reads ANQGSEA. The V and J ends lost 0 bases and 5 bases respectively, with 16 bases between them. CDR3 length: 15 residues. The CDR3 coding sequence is TGCAGCGTTGAAGATCTAAAGGGGCATGGGGAGACCCAGTACTTC. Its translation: CSVEDLKGHGETQYF.

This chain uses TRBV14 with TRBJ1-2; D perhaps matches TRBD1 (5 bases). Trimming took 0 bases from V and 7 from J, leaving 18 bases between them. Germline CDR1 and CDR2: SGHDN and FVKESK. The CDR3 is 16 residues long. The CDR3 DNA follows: TGTGCCAGCAGCCAAGAAGGTTGGGGGACTGTAGGTGGCTACACCTTC. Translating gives CASSQEGWGTVGGYTF.

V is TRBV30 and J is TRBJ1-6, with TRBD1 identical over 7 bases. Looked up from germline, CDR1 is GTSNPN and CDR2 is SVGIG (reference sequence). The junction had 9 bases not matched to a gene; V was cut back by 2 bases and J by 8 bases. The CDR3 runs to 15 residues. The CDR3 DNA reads TGTGCCTGGAGTATGCCAGGGACAGAGTATTCACCCCTCCACTTT. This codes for CAWSMPGTEYSPLHF.

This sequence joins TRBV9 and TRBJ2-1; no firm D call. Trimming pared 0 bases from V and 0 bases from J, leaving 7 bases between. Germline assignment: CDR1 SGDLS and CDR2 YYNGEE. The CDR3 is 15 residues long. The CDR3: CASSVDSSSYNEQFF. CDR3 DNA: TGTGCCAGCAGCGTAGATAGCAGCTCCTACAATGAGCAGTTCTTC.

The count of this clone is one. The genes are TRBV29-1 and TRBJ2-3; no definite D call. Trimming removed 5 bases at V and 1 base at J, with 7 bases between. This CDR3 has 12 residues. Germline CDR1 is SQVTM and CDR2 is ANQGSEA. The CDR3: CSVSRGTDTQYF. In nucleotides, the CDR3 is TGCAGCGTTTCCCGGGGCACAGATACGCAGTATTTT.

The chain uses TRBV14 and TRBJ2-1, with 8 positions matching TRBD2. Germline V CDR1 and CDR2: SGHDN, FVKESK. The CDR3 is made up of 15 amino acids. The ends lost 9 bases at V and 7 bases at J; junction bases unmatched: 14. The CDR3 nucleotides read TGTGCCAGTACACTTTCCCGGGGGGGCATGAATGAGCAGTTCTTC. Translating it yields CASTLSRGGMNEQFF.

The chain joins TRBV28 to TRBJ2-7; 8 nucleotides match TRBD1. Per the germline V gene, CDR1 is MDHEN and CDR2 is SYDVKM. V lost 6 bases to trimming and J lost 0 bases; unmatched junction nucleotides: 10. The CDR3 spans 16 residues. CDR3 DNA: TGTGCCAGCAGCCCCGCCTCGACAGGGGCCTCCTACGAGCAGTACTTC. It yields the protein CASSPASTGASYEQYF. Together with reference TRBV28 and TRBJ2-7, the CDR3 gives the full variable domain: DVKVTQSSRYLVKRTGEKVFLECVQDMDHENMFWYRQDPGLGLRLIYFSYDVKMKEKGDIPEGYSVSREKKERFSLILESASTNQTSMYLCASSPASTGASYEQYFGPGTRLTVT.

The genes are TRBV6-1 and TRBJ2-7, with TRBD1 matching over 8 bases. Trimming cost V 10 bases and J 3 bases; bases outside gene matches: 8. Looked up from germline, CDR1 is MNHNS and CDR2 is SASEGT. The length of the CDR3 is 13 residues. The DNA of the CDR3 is TGTGCCACCCTAGGACAGGGCAACTACGAGCAGTACTTC. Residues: CATLGQGNYEQYF.

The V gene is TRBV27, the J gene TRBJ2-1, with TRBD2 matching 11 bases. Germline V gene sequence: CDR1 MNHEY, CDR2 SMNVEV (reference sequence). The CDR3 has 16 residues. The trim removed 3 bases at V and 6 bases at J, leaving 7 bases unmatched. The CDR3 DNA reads TGTGCCAGCAGTTTCCTTAGCGGGGGGGGTCTCAATGAGCAGTTCTTC. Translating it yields CASSFLSGGGLNEQFF.

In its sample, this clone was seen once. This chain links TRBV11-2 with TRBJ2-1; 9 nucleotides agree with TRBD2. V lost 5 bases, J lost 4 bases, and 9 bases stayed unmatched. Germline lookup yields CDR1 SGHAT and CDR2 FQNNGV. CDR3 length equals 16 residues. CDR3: CASSPYSGSGYNEQFF. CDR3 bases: TGTGCCAGCAGCCCTTATAGCGGGAGTGGTTACAATGAGCAGTTCTTC.

The CDR3 bases are TGTGCCAGCAGCGTACAGGCGCCGAGTTACGAGCAGTACTTC. Its protein is CASSVQAPSYEQYF. V gene TRBV7-8 combines with J gene TRBJ2-7; D is possibly TRBD1 (5 bases). The V and J ends lost 5 bases and 4 bases respectively, with 15 bases between them. The CDR3 length is 14 residues. Germline assignment: CDR1 SGHVS and CDR2 FQNEAQ.

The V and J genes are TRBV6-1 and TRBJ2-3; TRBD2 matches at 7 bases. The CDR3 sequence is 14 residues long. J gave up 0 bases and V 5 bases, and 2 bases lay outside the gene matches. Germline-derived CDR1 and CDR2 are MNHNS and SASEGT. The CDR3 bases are TGTGCCAGCAGTTTCGGGAGGAGCACAGATACGCAGTATTTT. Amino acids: CASSFGRSTDTQYF.

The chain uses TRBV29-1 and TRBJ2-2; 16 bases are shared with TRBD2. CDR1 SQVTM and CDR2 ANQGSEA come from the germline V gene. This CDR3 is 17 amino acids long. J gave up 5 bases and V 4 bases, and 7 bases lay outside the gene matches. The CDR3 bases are TGCAGCGTTGGGGGACTAGCGGGAGGGGTTCATACCGGGGAGCTGTTTTTT. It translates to CSVGGLAGGVHTGELFF.

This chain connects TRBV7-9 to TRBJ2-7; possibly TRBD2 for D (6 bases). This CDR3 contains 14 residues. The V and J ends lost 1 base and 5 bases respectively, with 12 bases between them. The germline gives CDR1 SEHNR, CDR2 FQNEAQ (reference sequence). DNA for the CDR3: TGTGCCAGCAGCTTAGAGTGGGAGGTCCACGAGCAGTACTTC. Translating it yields CASSLEWEVHEQYF.

In DNA, the CDR3 is TGTGCCAGCAGTGCGTCCCTACAGTCGAACACTGAAGCTTTCTTT. This sequence encodes CASSASLQSNTEAFF. The chain carries TRBV6-4 and TRBJ1-1; no reliable D call. V lost 4 bases, J lost 1 base, and 13 bases lay in between. The germline gives CDR1 MRHNA, CDR2 SNTAGT. The CDR3 covers 15 residues.

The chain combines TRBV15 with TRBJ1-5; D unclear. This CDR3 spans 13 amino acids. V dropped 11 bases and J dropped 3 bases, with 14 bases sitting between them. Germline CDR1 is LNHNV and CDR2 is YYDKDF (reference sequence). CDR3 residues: CASRRGLNQPQHF. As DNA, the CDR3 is TGTGCCTCCCGACGGGGTCTCAATCAGCCCCAGCATTTT. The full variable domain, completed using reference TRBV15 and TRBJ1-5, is DAMVIQNPRYQVTQFGKPVTLSCSQTLNHNVMYWYQQKSSQAPKLLFHYYDKDFNNEADTPDNFQSRRPNTSFCFLDIRSPGLGDTAMYLCASRRGLNQPQHFGDGTRLSIL.

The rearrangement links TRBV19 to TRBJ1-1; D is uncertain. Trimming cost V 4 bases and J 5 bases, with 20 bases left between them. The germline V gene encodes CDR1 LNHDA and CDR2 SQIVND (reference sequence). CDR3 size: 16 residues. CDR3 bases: TGTGCCAGTAGTACTATCGAGACCCTAGCATGGACTGAAGCTTTCTTT. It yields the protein CASSTIETLAWTEAFF.

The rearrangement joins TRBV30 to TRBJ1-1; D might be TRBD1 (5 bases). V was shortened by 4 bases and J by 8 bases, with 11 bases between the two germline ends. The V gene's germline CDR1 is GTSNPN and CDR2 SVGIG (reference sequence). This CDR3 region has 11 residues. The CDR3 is CAWKGRREAFF. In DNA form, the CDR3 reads TGTGCCTGGAAGGGGCGGCGGGAAGCTTTCTTT.

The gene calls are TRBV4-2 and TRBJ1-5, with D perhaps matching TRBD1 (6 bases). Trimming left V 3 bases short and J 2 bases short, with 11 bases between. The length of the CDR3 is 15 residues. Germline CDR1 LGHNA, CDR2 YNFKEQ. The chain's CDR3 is CASSQGALRNQPQHF. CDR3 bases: TGTGCCAGCAGCCAGGGGGCCCTACGCAATCAGCCCCAGCATTTT.

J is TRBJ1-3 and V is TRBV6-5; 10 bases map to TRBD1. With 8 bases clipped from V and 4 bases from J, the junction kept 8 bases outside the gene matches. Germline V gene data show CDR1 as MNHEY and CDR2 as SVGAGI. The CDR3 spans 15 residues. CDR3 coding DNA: TGTGCCAGCGGTCGGGACAGGGGTTCGGGAAACACCATATATTTT. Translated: CASGRDRGSGNTIYF.

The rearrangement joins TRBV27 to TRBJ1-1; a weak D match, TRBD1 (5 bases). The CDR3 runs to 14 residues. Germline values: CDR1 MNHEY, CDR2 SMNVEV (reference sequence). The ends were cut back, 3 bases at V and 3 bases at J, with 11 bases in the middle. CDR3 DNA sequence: TGTGCCAGCAGTTTGGGGGGAGGGGACACTGAAGCTTTCTTT. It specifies CASSLGGGDTEAFF.

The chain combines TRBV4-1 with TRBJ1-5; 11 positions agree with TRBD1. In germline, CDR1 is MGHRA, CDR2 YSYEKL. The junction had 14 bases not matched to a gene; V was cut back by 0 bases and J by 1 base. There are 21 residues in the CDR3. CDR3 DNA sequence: TGCGCCAGCAGCCAAGATCGTTTCGGGACAGGGGGTAGTGGGAGCAATCAGCCCCAGCATTTT. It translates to CASSQDRFGTGGSGSNQPQHF.

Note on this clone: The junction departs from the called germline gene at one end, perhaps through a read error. DNA for the CDR3: TGTGCCAGCAGTCGGGACAGGGTATCCTTCGAGCAGTACTTC. Its translation is CASSRDRVSFEQYF. The gene calls are TRBV11-2 and TRBJ2-7; 9 nucleotides align to TRBD1. The germline CDR1 and CDR2 sequences are SGHAT and FQNNGV. The CDR3 contains 14 residues.

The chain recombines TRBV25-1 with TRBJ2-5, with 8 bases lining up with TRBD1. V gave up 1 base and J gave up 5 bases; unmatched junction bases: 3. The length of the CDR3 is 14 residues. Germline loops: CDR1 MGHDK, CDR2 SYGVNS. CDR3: CASSESRGHETQYF. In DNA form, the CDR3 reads TGTGCCAGCAGTGAATCCAGGGGGCACGAGACCCAGTACTTC.

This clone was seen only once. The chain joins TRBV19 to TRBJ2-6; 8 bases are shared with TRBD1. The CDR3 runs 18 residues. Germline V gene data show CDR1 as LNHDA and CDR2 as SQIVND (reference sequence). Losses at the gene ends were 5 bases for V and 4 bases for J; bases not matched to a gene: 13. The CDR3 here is CASSADRGAATGANVLTF. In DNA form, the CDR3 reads TGTGCCAGTAGTGCAGACAGGGGCGCAGCAACCGGGGCCAACGTCCTGACTTTC.

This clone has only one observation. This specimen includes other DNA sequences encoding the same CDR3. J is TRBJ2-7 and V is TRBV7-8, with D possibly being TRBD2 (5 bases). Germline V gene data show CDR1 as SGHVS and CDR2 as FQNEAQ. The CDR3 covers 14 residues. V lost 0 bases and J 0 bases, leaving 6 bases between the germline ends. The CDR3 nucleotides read TGTGCCAGCAGCTTAGCGAGGGCCTCCTACGAGCAGTACTTC. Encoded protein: CASSLARASYEQYF.

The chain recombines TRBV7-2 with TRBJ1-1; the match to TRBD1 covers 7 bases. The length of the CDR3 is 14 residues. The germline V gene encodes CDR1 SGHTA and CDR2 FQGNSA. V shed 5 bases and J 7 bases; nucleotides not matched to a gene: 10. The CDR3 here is CASSPGGTPYEAFF. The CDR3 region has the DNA TGTGCCAGCAGCCCAGGGGGGACACCTTATGAAGCTTTCTTT. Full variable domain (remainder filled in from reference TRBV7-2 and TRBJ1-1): GAGVSQSPSNKVTEKGKDVELRCDPISGHTALYWYRQSLGQGLEFLIYFQGNSAPDKSGLPSDRFSAERTGGSVSTLTIQRTQQEDSAVYLCASSPGGTPYEAFFGQGTRLTVV.

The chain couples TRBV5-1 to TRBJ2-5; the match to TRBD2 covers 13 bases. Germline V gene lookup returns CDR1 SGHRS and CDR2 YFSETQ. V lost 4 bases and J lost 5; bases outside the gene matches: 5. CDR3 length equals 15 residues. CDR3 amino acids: CASSTSGGAGETQYF. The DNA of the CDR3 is TGCGCCAGCAGCACTAGCGGGGGGGCCGGGGAGACCCAGTACTTC.